The present entry profiles one T cell receptor (beta chain) with its context. Unsorted bulk tissue, roughly 20-34 mg of it, served as the source for co-extraction of RNA and DNA. Starting from around 500 ng of total RNA, TCR beta cDNA was produced with a primer in the constant region. Three nested multiplex PCR rounds, a slightly modified ARM-PCR method, built the TCR beta libraries. In the first two PCR rounds, TRBV1-TRBV30 forward primers were paired with a C-beta reverse primer, and each round lasted around 10 cycles. TCRdb re-analysed the multiplex PCR reads in MiXCR, keeping a single row per CDR3 protein. Of 75,000 to 80,000 distinct CDR3 sequences detected, 69% appear once; the ten largest clones hold roughly 28%. V trimming: 1 base; J trimming: 10 bases; junction bases outside the gene matches: 14. Germline V gives CDR1 SGHAT, CDR2 FQNNGV. The CDR3 is made up of 16 amino acids. This sample is part of a study of tumor-infiltrating lymphocytes in primary liver carcinoma.

The chain couples TRBV11-2 to TRBJ1-1; TRBD1 agrees at 8 bases. The sequencing sample was made of tumor-adjacent normal liver tissue. The sequence was obtained from a man in his forties with primary liver carcinoma and hepatitis B virus infection. The CDR3: CASSLAYRGTEAAAFF. DNA for the CDR3: TGTGCCAGCAGCTTAGCCTACAGGGGGACGGAAGCTGCAGCTTTCTTT.